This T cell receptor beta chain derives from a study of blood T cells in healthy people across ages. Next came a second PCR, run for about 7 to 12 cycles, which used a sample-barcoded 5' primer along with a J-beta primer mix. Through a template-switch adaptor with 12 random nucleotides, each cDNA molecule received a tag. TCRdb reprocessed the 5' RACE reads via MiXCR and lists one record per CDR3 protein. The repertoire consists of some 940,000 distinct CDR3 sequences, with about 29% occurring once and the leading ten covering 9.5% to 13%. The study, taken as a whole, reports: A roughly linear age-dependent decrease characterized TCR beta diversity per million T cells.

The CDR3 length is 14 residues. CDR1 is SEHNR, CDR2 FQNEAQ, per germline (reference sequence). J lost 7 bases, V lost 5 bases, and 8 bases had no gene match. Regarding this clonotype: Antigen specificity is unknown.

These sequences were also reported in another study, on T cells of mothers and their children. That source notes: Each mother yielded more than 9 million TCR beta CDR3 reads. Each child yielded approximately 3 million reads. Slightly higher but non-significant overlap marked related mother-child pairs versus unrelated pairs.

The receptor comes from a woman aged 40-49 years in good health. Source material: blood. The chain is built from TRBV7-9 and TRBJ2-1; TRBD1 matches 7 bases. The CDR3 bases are TGTGCCAGCAGCCCGGGGACAGTTCGGAATGAGCAGTTCTTC. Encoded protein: CASSPGTVRNEQFF.